This T cell receptor beta chain was captured in a study of blood T cell repertoires in COVID-19. Assay used: immunoSEQ multiplex PCR; TCRdb lists only in-frame clones, some missing. The sample consists of 310,000 or so clones, approximately 88% of them appearing once. The sequence was collected from a woman between 18 and 29 years old who had recovered from COVID-19. The sequencing input was PBMCs or T cells enriched from blood (not recorded which).

Written as DNA, the CDR3 is TGTGCCAGCAGCATCGGGACTAGCCGAACCTACGAGCAGTACTTC. Its translation is CASSIGTSRTYEQYF. The chain has TRBV7-2 and TRBJ2-7; 9 nucleotides match TRBD2. The germline V gene encodes CDR1 SGHTA and CDR2 FQGNSA. CDR3 length: 15 amino acids. Trimming took 5 bases from V and 2 from J; bases not matched to a gene: 7.